This is a list of T cell receptor beta chains from one sample in a study of blood T cell repertoires in COVID-19. The assay was immunoSEQ multiplex PCR, and TCRdb's table has in-frame clones only and misses some. This sample has 250,000 to 350,000 clones, with almost 90% found just once. Sequencing was carried out using peripheral blood. These receptors were collected from a woman in her 30s with COVID-19, enrolled during active disease. The CDR3 runs from the conserved cysteine through the conserved F or W. Fields, in order: D gene, clone size, V gene, J gene, CDR3 DNA, CDR3 protein. A D gene is named only where the DNA matches it firmly. Expanded clones get a size class; other rows say once, few or many, or leave the size out.

TRBD1	.	TRBV20-1	TRBJ2-7	TGCAGTGCAAGTGACCGGGACAGGGGAATCTACGAGCAGTACTTC	CSASDRDRGIYEQYF
.	once	TRBV28	TRBJ1-3	TGTGCCAGCACTTCTGGGGGCAGGGACTCTGGAAACACCATATATTTT	CASTSGGRDSGNTIYF
.	.	TRBV6-4	TRBJ2-5	TGTGCCAGCAGTGACTCCGAAGAGACCCAGTACTTC	CASSDSEETQYF
.	.	TRBV9	TRBJ2-1	TGTGCCAGCAGCGTAGACCCTACTCACTTCAACAATGAGCAGTTCTTC	CASSVDPTHFNNEQFF
TRBD1	once	TRBV5-1	TRBJ2-1	TGCGCCAGCAGCTCTCCCGGGACAGGGGGCAAAGAGCAGTTCTTC	CASSSPGTGGKEQFF
TRBD2	.	TRBV6-2/TRBV6-3	TRBJ2-7	TGTGCCAGCAGTTACGCCAGCGGGAGGGCCGTCTACGAGCAGTACTTC	CASSYASGRAVYEQYF
.	.	TRBV27	TRBJ1-2	TGTGCCAGCAGTTTACTCGGGGTTGGTGGCTACACCTTC	CASSLLGVGGYTF
TRBD2	.	TRBV18	TRBJ2-1	TGTGCCAGCCACCGGGGGGGTAACGAGCAGTTCTTC	CASHRGGNEQFF
TRBD2	.	TRBV5-1	TRBJ2-2	TGCGCCAGCAGCTTAGCGGGAACCGGGGAGCTGTTTTTT	CASSLAGTGELFF
TRBD2	.	TRBV25-1	TRBJ2-1	TGTGCCAGCAGTGGGGGACTAGTTGAGCAGTTCTTC	CASSGGLVEQFF
.	.	TRBV29-1	TRBJ2-1	TGCAGCGTTGGACACCTTTACAATGAGCAGTTCTTC	CSVGHLYNEQFF
TRBD2	once	TRBV7-2	TRBJ2-1	TGTGCCAGCAGCTTAATACTAGCGGGAGTCAACAATGAGCAGTTCTTC	CASSLILAGVNNEQFF
.	.	TRBV12-3/TRBV12-4	TRBJ1-5	TGTGCCAGCCCCGGGAGGAATCAGCCCCAGCATTTT	CASPGRNQPQHF
TRBD1	.	TRBV5-6	TRBJ1-1	TGTGCCAGCAGCTTCCGGGCACAGGGGCTTGCGACTGAAGCTTTCTTT	CASSFRAQGLATEAFF
.	.	TRBV25-1	TRBJ2-1	TGTGCCAGCAGTGAATGGGGGAGGACCGACAATGAGCAGTTCTTC	CASSEWGRTDNEQFF
.	.	TRBV2	TRBJ2-2	TGTGCCAGCAGTTCGACTAGTTCCGGGGAGCTGTTTTTT	CASSSTSSGELFF
.	.	TRBV4-2	TRBJ2-6	TGTGCCAGCAGCCAAGAAATGGGCTCAAGCTCTGGGGCCAACGTCCTGACTTTC	CASSQEMGSSSGANVLTF
.	.	TRBV19	TRBJ2-1	TGTGCCAGTAGTATCCATAGTTCCTACAATGAGCAGTTCTTC	CASSIHSSYNEQFF
TRBD2	.	TRBV5-1	TRBJ2-3	TGCGCCAGCAGCCCACTAGCGGGCACAGATACGCAGTATTTT	CASSPLAGTDTQYF
.	.	TRBV12-2	TRBJ2-6	TGTGCAAGTCGCTTTAATCCGGAGGCTACGGGCGGGGCCAACGTCCTGACTTTC	CASRFNPEATGGANVLTF
.	.	TRBV18	TRBJ1-2	TGTGCCAGCTCACCGGACACTAACTATGGCTACACCTTC	CASSPDTNYGYTF
.	.	TRBV21-1	TRBJ2-5	TGTGCCAGCAGCAAAGCTGGGACTAGCGGGATTGAGACCCAGTACTTC	CASSKAGTSGIETQYF
.	.	TRBV11-2	TRBJ1-4	TGTGCCAGCAGCCCACGGAGGGGCGGTGAAAAACTGTTTTTT	CASSPRRGGEKLFF
.	.	TRBV2	TRBJ2-7	TGTGCCAGCAGTGAAGGGTTGGGCTTCTCCTACGAGCAGTACTTC	CASSEGLGFSYEQYF
.	.	TRBV5-1	TRBJ2-2	TGCGCCAGCAAATGGACTACGTCTAACACCGGGGAGCTGTTTTTT	CASKWTTSNTGELFF
TRBD2	.	TRBV11-2	TRBJ2-3	TGTGCCAGCAGCCGCCGGGGGGTGGGAGATACGCAGTATTTT	CASSRRGVGDTQYF
.	.	TRBV9	TRBJ2-1	TGTGCCAGCAGCGCCGCCGCCGAGTCCTACAATGAGCAGTTCTTC	CASSAAAESYNEQFF
TRBD2	.	TRBV7-9	TRBJ2-3	TGTGCCAGCAGCTCTCCGGGACTAGCGGGAGGGAGTACGCAGTATTTT	CASSSPGLAGGSTQYF
TRBD2	few	TRBV5-1	TRBJ2-3	TGCGCCAGCAGCTTGACTAGCGGGAGCACAGATACGCAGTATTTT	CASSLTSGSTDTQYF
.	.	TRBV28	TRBJ1-2	TGTGCCAGCAGTCCCCCGACAGATTATGGCTACACCTTC	CASSPPTDYGYTF
TRBD1	.	TRBV20-1	TRBJ2-7	TGCAGTGTCGACAGGGGGGACGAGCAGTACTTC	CSVDRGDEQYF
.	.	TRBV7-9	TRBJ2-3	TGTGCCAGCAGCTTAGAGGGGACTGTGTCAGATACGCAGTATTTT	CASSLEGTVSDTQYF
.	.	TRBV6-5	TRBJ2-7	TGTGCCAGCAAGGACCGGACTCCCACGTCCTACGAGCAGTACTTC	CASKDRTPTSYEQYF
TRBD2	.	TRBV6-5	TRBJ2-3	TGTGCCAGCAGCTACGGGGGGAGCACAGATACGCAGTATTTT	CASSYGGSTDTQYF
TRBD1	.	TRBV25-1	TRBJ2-7	TGTGCCAGCAGCGGCAGGGGGCTCGTCTACGAGCAGTACTTC	CASSGRGLVYEQYF
.	.	TRBV6-5	TRBJ2-1	TGTGCCAGCAGCACAGGCCTTAGGGATGAGCAGTTCTTC	CASSTGLRDEQFF
.	.	TRBV3-1/TRBV3-2	TRBJ2-1	TGTGCCAGCAGCCAACGGGGGACCTACAATGAGCAGTTCTTC	CASSQRGTYNEQFF
.	.	TRBV6-5	TRBJ1-2	TGTGCCAGCAGTTACTATGCCGGTAACTATGGCTACACCTTC	CASSYYAGNYGYTF
.	.	TRBV10-3	TRBJ2-5	TGTGCCACCTATCAGGAAGGGGTGGAGACCCAGTACTTC	CATYQEGVETQYF
.	.	TRBV20-1	TRBJ2-2	TGCAGTGCTCGTGACTCTTCGGGGAACACCGGGGAGCTGTTTTTT	CSARDSSGNTGELFF
TRBD1	.	TRBV5-6	TRBJ2-3	TGTGCCAGCAGCTTGGAGTGGGCTGTTGGACAGGGGGAAACAGATACGCAGTATTTT	CASSLEWAVGQGETDTQYF
TRBD1	.	TRBV10-3	TRBJ1-3	TGTGCCATCAGCGGGACAGGGTTAAGTGGAAACACCATATATTTT	CAISGTGLSGNTIYF
.	few	TRBV30	TRBJ1-5	TGTGCCTGGAGTGTCCTCACGGGTGATAATCAGCCCCAGCATTTT	CAWSVLTGDNQPQHF
.	.	TRBV6-5	TRBJ1-2	TGTGCCAGCAGCAATTTCCAGGGCTTCCCTGGCTACACCTTC	CASSNFQGFPGYTF
.	once	TRBV15	TRBJ2-3	TGTGCCACCAGCTCCGGGTCCGGATACGCCGGCACAGATACGCAGTATTTT	CATSSGSGYAGTDTQYF
.	once	TRBV5-6	TRBJ1-2	TGTGCCAGCAGCTTGGTACAGGCTTTAAACTATGGCTACACCTTC	CASSLVQALNYGYTF
TRBD2	.	TRBV19	TRBJ2-2	TGTGCCAGTAGTCCCTCCGCCGGGAGGGCCAGAAACACCGGGGAGCTGTTTTTT	CASSPSAGRARNTGELFF
TRBD2	.	TRBV5-4	TRBJ2-7	TGTGCCAGCAGCTTGGTTAGCGGGAGCGCCTACGAGCAGTACTTC	CASSLVSGSAYEQYF
TRBD1	.	TRBV28	TRBJ1-6	TGTGCCAGCAGTCCCTGGACAGGGTCACTCGGTTCACCCCTCCACTTT	CASSPWTGSLGSPLHF
.	once	TRBV10-2	TRBJ2-7	TGCGCCAGCAGTCTGAGCGGAACGGCTTTCTACGAGCAGTACTTC	CASSLSGTAFYEQYF
.	.	TRBV7-6	TRBJ2-7	TGTGCCAGCAGCCCGGGACACTCCTACGAGCAGTACTTC	CASSPGHSYEQYF
TRBD1	.	TRBV7-9	TRBJ1-4	TGTGCCAGCAGCTTAGGGGACAGGGGGAATGAAAAACTGTTTTTT	CASSLGDRGNEKLFF
TRBD1	.	TRBV6-5	TRBJ1-1	TGTGCCAGCAGTTACTCCGGGACAGGGGGTACTGAAGCTTTCTTT	CASSYSGTGGTEAFF